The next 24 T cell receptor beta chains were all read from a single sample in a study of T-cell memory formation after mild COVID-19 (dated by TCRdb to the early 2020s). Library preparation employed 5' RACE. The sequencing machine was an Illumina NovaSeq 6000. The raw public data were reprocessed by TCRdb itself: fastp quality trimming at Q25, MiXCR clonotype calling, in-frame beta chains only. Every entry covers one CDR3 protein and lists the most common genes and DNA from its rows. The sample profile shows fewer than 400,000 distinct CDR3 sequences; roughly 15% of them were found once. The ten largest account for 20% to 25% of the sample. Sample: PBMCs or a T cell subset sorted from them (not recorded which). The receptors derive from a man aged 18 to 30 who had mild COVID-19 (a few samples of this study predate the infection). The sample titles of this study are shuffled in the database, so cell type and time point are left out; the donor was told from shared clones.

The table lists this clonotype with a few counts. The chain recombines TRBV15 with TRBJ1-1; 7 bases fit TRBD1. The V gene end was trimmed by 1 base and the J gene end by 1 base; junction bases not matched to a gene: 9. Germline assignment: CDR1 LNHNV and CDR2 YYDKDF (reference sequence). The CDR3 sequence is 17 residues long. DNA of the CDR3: TGTGCCACCAGCAGAGGTCCAGGGGACAGAGGGAACACTGAAGCTTTCTTT. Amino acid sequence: CATSRGPGDRGNTEAFF.

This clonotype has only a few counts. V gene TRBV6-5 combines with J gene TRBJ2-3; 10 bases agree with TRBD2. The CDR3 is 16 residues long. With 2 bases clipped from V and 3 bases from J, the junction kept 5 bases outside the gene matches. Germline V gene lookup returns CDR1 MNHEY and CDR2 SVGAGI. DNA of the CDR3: TGTGCCAGCAGTTACGACTCGGGACTAGCGACAGATACGCAGTATTTT. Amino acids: CASSYDSGLATDTQYF.

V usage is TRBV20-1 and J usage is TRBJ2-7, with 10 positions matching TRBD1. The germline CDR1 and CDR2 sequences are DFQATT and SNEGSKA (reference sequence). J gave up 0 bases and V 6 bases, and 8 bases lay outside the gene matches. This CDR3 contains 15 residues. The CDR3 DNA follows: TGCAGTGCAGTTCCCGGGACAGGGGTCTCCTACGAGCAGTACTTC. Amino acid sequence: CSAVPGTGVSYEQYF.

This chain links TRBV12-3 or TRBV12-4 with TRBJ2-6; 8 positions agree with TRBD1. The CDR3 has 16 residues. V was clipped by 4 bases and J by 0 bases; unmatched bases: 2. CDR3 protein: CASSSGQGSGANVLTF. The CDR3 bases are TGTGCCAGCAGTTCTGGACAGGGCTCTGGGGCCAACGTCCTGACTTTC.

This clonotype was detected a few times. The chain's CDR3 is CSATSGGASQPQHF. CDR3 DNA: TGCAGTGCGACTTCGGGCGGGGCGAGCCAGCCCCAGCATTTT. The V call is TRBV20-1, the J call TRBJ1-5; tentatively, D is TRBD1 (5 bases). V was cut by 6 bases and J by 7 bases, with 19 bases left in between. CDR3 length equals 14 residues. CDR1 DFQATT and CDR2 SNEGSKA come from the germline V gene (reference sequence).

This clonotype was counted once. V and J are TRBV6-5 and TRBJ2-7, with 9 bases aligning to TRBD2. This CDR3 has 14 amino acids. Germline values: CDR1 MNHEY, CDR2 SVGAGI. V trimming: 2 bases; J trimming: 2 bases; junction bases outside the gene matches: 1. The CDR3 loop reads CASSYGGGAYEQYF. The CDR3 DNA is TGTGCCAGCAGTTACGGCGGGGGGGCCTACGAGCAGTACTTC.

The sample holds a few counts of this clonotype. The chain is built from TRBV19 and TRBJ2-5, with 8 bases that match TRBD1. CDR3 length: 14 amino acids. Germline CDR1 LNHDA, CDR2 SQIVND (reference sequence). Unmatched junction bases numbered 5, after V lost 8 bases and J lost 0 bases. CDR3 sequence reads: CASSDRVYQETQYF. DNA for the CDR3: TGTGCCAGTTCGGACAGGGTTTACCAAGAGACCCAGTACTTC.

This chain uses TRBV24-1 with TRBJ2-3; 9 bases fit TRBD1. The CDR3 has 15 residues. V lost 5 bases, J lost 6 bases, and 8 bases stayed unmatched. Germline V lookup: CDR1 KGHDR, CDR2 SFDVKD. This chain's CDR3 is CATSATGGAGDTQYF. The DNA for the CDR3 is TGTGCCACCAGTGCAACAGGGGGCGCGGGTGATACGCAGTATTTT.

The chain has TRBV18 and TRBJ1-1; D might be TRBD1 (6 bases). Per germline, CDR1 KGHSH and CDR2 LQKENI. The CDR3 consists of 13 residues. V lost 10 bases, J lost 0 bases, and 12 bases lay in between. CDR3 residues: CATGRDMNTEAFF. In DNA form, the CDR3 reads TGTGCCACCGGCCGGGACATGAACACTGAAGCTTTCTTT.

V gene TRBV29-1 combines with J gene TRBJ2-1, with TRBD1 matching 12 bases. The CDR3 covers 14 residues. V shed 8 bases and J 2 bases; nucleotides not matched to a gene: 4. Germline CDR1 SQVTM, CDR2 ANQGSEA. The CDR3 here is CSTGTGGTYNEQFF. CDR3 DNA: TGCAGCACAGGGACAGGGGGCACCTACAATGAGCAGTTCTTC.

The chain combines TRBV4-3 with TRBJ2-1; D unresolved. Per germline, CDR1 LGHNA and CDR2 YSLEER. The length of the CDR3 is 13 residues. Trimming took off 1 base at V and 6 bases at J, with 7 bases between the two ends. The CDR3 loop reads CASSQGLLNEQFF. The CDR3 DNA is TGCGCCAGCAGCCAAGGTTTACTCAATGAGCAGTTCTTC.

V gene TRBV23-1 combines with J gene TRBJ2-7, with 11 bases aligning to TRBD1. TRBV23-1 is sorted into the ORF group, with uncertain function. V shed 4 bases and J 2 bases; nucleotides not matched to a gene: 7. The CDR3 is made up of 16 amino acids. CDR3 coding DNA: TGCGCCAGCAGTCCGAACGGACAGGGGGCACCCTACGAGCAGTACTTC. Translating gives CASSPNGQGAPYEQYF.

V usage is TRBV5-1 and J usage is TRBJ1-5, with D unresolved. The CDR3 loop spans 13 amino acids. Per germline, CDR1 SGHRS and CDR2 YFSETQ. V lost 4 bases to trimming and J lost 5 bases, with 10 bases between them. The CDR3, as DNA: TGCGCCAGCAGCCCGACGCACGATCAGCCCCAGCATTTT. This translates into CASSPTHDQPQHF.

For the CDR3, the DNA is TGCGCCAGCAGCCAAGTGAAGTATTGGACAGGGTACGCCGGGGAGCTGTTTTTT. It codes for CASSQVKYWTGYAGELFF. The chain couples TRBV4-1 to TRBJ2-2; 8 bases are a match to TRBD1. The CDR3 extends over 18 amino acids. Germline CDR1 and CDR2: MGHRA and YSYEKL. V shed 1 base, J shed 6 bases, and the junction held 13 bases outside the gene matches.

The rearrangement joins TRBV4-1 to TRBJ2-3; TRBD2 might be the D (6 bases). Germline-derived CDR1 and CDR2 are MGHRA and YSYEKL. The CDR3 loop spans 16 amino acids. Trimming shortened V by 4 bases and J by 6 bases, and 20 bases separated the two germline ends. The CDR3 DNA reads TGCGCCAGCAGCCCCTTCGGACGGGGGTTGGGTGATACGCAGTATTTT. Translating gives CASSPFGRGLGDTQYF.

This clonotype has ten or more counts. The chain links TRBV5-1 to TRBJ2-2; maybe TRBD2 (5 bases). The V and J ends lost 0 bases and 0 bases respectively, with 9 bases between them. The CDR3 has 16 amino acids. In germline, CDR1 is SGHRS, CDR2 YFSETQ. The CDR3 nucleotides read TGCGCCAGCAGCTTGGAGGTCGGGGCGAACACCGGGGAGCTGTTTTTT. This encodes CASSLEVGANTGELFF.

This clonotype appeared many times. The CDR3 region has the DNA TGCAGCGTTGATACAGTACAGCAGTTCTTC. Its translation: CSVDTVQQFF. J is TRBJ2-1 and V is TRBV29-1; D is unresolved. CDR3 size: 10 residues. V was pared by 3 bases and J by 11 bases, with 8 bases between. The germline V gene encodes CDR1 SQVTM and CDR2 ANQGSEA.

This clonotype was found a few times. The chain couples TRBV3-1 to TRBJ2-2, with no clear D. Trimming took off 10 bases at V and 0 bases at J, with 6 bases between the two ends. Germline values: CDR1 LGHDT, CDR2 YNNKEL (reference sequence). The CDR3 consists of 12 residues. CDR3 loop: CATRPNTGELFF. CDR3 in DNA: TGTGCCACCCGACCGAACACCGGGGAGCTGTTTTTT.

CDR3 coding DNA: TGTGCCAGCAGCTTAGTGGGAGGATATTCACCCCTCCACTTT. Translating gives CASSLVGGYSPLHF. The gene calls are TRBV7-2 and TRBJ1-6; D gene ambiguous. The CDR3 has 14 amino acids. Germline values: CDR1 SGHTA, CDR2 FQGNSA. The V and J ends lost 1 base and 8 bases respectively, with 9 bases between them.

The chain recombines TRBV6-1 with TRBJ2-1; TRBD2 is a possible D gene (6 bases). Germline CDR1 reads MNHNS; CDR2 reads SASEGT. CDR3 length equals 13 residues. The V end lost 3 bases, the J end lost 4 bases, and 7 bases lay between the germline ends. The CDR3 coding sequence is TGTGCCAGCAGTGATGGACTATACAATGAGCAGTTCTTC. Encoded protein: CASSDGLYNEQFF.

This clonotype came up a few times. CDR3 amino acids: CASRPTIDRGYEQYF. CDR3 nucleotides: TGTGCCAGCAGACCTACAATTGACAGGGGCTACGAGCAGTACTTC. The V and J genes are TRBV12-3 or TRBV12-4 and TRBJ2-7, with TRBD1 matching 8 bases. The CDR3 sequence is 15 residues long. Trimming took 6 bases from V and 3 from J; bases not matched to a gene: 10.

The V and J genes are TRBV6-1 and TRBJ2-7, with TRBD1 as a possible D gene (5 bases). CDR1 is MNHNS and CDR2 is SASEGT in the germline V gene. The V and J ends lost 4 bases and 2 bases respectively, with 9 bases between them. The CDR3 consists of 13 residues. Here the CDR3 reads CASSGTPTYEQYF. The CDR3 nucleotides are TGTGCCAGCAGTGGGACACCCACCTACGAGCAGTACTTC.

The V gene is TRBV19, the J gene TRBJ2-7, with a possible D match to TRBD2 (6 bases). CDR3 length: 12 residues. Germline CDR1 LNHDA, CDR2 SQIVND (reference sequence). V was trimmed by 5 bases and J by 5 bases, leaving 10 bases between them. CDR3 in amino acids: CASSAGGDEQYF. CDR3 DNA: TGTGCCAGTAGTGCCGGAGGGGACGAGCAGTACTTC. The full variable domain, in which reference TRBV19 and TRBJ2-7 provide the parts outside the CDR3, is DGGITQSPKYLFRKEGQNVTLSCEQNLNHDAMYWYRQDPGQGLRLIYYSQIVNDFQKGDIAEGYSVSREKKESFPLTVTSAQKNPTAFYLCASSAGGDEQYFGPGTRLTVT.

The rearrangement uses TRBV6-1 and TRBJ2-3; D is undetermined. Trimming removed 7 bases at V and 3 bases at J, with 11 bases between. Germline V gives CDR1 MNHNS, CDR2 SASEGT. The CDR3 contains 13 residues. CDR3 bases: TGTGCCAGCACTTATATTGGGACAGATACGCAGTATTTT. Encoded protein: CASTYIGTDTQYF.